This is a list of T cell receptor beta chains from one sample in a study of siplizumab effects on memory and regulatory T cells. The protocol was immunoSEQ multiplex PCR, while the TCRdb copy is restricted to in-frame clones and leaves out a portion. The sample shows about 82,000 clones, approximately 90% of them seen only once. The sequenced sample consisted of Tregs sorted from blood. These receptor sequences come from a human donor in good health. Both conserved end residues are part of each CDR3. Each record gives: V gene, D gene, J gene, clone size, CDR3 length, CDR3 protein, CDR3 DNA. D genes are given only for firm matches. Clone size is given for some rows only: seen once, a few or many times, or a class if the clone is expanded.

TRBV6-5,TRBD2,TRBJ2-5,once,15,CASSYASSGGGTQYF,TGTGCCAGCAGTTACGCCTCTAGCGGGGGTGGGACCCAGTACTTC
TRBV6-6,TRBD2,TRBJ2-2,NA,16,CASTLSGGLNTGELFF,TGTGCCAGCACCCTTAGCGGGGGACTTAACACCGGGGAGCTGTTTTTT
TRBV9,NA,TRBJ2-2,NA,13,CASRRGGTGELFF,TGTGCCAGCAGACGGGGAGGCACCGGGGAGCTGTTTTTT
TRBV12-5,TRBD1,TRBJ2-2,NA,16,CASGLPGTANTGELFF,TGTGCTAGTGGTTTGCCCGGGACAGCGAACACCGGGGAGCTGTTTTTT
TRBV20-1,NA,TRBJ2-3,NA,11,CSASFEDTQYF,TGCAGTGCTAGTTTCGAAGATACGCAGTATTTT
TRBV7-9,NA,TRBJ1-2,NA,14,CASSFSGGLYGYTF,TGTGCCAGCAGCTTCTCGGGGGGGCTCTATGGCTACACCTTC
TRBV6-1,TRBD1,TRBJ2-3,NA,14,CASSRTGGTDTQYF,TGTGCCAGCAGTAGGACAGGGGGCACAGATACGCAGTATTTT
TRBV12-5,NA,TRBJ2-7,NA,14,CASDGRGNSYEQYF,TGTGCTAGTGATGGAAGGGGAAACTCCTACGAGCAGTACTTC
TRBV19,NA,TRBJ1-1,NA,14,CASSIGQSFTEAFF,TGTGCCAGTAGTATTGGGCAGTCTTTCACTGAAGCTTTCTTT
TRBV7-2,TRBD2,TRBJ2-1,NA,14,CASSRPGLAGGQFF,TGTGCCAGCAGCCGCCCGGGGCTAGCGGGGGGGCAGTTCTTC
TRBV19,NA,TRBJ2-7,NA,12,CASSIGGYEQYF,TGTGCCAGTAGTATAGGGGGCTACGAGCAGTACTTC
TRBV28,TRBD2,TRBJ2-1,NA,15,CASRKLAGGSNEQFF,TGTGCCAGCAGAAAACTAGCGGGGGGTTCTAATGAGCAGTTCTTC
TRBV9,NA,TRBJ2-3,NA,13,CASSVGGPDTQYF,TGTGCCAGCAGCGTCGGGGGGCCCGATACGCAGTATTTT
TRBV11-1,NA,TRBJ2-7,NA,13,CASKADLSYEQYF,TGTGCCAGCAAGGCAGACCTCTCCTACGAGCAGTACTTC
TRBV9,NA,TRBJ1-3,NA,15,CASSAVGFSGNTIYF,TGTGCCAGCAGCGCTGTAGGGTTCTCTGGAAACACCATATATTTT
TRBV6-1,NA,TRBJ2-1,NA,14,CASRTGTPHNEQFF,TGTGCCAGCAGGACCGGGACACCACACAATGAGCAGTTCTTC
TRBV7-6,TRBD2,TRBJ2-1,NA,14,CASSPTSGGAPPFF,TGTGCCAGCAGCCCGACTAGCGGGGGAGCTCCACCGTTCTTC
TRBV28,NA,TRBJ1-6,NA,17,CASQTPGRKLYNSPLHF,TGTGCCAGCCAAACACCGGGACGGAAGCTCTATAATTCACCCCTCCACTTT
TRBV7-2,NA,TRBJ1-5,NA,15,CASSQQVYSNQPQHF,TGTGCCAGCAGCCAACAGGTCTATAGCAATCAGCCCCAGCATTTT
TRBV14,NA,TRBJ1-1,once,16,CASSQGRGTWSTEAFF,TGTGCCAGCAGCCAAGGGCGGGGGACTTGGAGCACTGAAGCTTTCTTT
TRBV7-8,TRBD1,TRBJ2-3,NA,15,CASSSPGQGTLQQYF,TGTGCCAGCAGCTCCCCGGGACAGGGGACACTTCAGCAGTATTTT
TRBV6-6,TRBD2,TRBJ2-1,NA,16,CASSPLSGGAKSEQFF,TGTGCCAGCAGCCCCCTTAGCGGGGGGGCCAAGTCTGAGCAGTTCTTC
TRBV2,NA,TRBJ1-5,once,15,CASVSEGLGNQPQHF,TGTGCCAGCGTATCGGAAGGCCTTGGCAATCAGCCCCAGCATTTT
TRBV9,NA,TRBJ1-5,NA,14,CASSVAVDNQPQHF,TGTGCCAGCAGCGTCGCCGTAGACAATCAGCCCCAGCATTTT
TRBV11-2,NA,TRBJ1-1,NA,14,CASSLDFWDTEAFF,TGTGCCAGCAGCTTAGATTTTTGGGACACTGAAGCTTTCTTT
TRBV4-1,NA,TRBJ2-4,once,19,CASSQDLGTYAIAKNIQYF,TGCGCCAGCAGCCAAGATCTCGGGACTTACGCGATAGCCAAAAACATTCAGTACTTC
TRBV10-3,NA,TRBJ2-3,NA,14,CAISESIGTDTQYF,TGTGCCATCAGTGAGTCTATCGGCACAGATACGCAGTATTTT
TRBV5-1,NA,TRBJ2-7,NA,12,CASSPQGYEQYF,TGCGCCAGCAGCCCTCAGGGGTACGAGCAGTACTTC
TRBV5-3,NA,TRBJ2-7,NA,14,CASSCGDKPYEQYF,TGTGCCAGCAGCTGCGGGGACAAACCCTACGAGCAGTACTTC
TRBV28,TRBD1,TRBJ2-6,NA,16,CASSMDRSYGANVLTF,TGTGCCAGCAGTATGGACAGGTCCTATGGGGCCAACGTCCTGACTTTC
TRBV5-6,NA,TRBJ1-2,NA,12,CASSPGAYGYTF,TGTGCCAGCAGCCCTGGGGCCTATGGCTACACCTTC
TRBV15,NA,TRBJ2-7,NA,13,CATSRDETYEQYF,TGTGCCACCAGCAGGGACGAAACCTACGAGCAGTACTTC
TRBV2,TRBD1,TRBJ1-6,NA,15,CASTGQGTGNSPLHF,TGTGCCAGCACAGGACAGGGCACAGGGAATTCACCCCTCCACTTT
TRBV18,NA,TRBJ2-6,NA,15,CASSPEGSGANVLTF,TGTGCCAGCTCACCAGAGGGATCTGGGGCCAACGTCCTGACTTTC
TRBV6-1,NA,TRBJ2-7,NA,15,CASSATHEGPYEQYF,TGTGCCAGCAGTGCGACGCACGAGGGACCTTACGAGCAGTACTTC
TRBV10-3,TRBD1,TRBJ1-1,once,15,CAISETGGENTEAFF,TGTGCCATCAGTGAGACAGGGGGCGAGAACACTGAAGCTTTCTTT
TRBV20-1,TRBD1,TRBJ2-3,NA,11,CSVQGVDTQYF,TGCAGTGTACAGGGGGTCGATACGCAGTATTTT
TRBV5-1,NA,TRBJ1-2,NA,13,CASSLTGLDGYTF,TGCGCCAGCAGTTTGACAGGTTTAGATGGCTACACCTTC
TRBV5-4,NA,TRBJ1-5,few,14,CASSSGPVIQPQHF,TGTGCCAGCAGCTCGGGCCCAGTCATCCAGCCCCAGCATTTT
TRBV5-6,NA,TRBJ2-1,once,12,CASRKGASGCIF,TGTGCCAGCAGAAAGGGGGCTAGCGGTTGCATCTTC
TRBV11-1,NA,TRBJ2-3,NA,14,CASCSQNRPDTQYF,TGTGCCAGCTGCTCCCAAAACCGACCGGATACGCAGTATTTT